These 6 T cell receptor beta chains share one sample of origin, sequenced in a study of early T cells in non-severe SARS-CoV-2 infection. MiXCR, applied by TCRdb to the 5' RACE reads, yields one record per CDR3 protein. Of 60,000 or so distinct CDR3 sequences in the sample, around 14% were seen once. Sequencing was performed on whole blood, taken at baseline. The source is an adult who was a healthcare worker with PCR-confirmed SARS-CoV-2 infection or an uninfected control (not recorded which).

The CDR3 coding sequence is TGTGCCAGCAGCCTAGCTAGCGGGGCGAACACCGGGGAGCTGTTTTTT. This encodes CASSLASGANTGELFF. The chain uses TRBV9 and TRBJ2-2; 9 bases line up with TRBD2. The J segment lost 0 bases and the V segment lost 4 bases, leaving 4 bases of the junction unmatched. Germline CDR1 and CDR2: SGDLS and YYNGEE. The CDR3 runs to 16 residues.

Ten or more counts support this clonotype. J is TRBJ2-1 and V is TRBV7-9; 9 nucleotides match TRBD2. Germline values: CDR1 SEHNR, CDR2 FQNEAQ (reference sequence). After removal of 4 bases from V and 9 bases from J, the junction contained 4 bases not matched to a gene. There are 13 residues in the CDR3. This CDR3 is CASSSSGGFEQFF. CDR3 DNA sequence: TGTGCCAGCAGCTCGAGCGGGGGGTTTGAGCAGTTCTTC.

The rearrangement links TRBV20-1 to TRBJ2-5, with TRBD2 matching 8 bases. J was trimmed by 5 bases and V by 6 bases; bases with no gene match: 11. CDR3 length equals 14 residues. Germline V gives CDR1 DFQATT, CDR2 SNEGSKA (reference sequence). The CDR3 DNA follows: TGCAGTGCCACGCCGAATAGCGGGGCTGAGACCCAGTACTTC. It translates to CSATPNSGAETQYF.

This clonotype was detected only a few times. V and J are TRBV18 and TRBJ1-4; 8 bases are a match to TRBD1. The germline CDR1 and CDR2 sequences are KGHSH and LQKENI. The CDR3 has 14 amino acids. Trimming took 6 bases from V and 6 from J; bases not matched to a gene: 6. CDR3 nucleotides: TGTGCCAGCTCCCAGACAGGGGCGGATGAAAAACTGTTTTTT. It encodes CASSQTGADEKLFF. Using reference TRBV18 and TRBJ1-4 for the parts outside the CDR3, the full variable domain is NAGVMQNPRHLVRRRGQEARLRCSPMKGHSHVYWYRQLPEEGLKFMVYLQKENIIDESGMPKERFSAEFPKEGPSILRIQQVVRGDSAAYFCASSQTGADEKLFFGSGTQLSVL.

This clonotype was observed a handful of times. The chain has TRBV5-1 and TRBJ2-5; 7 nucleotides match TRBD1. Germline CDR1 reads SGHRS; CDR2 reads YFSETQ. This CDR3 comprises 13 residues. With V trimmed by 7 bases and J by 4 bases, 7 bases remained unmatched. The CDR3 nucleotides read TGCGCCAGCGCGGACAGGCCGGGAGAGACCCAGTACTTC. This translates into CASADRPGETQYF.

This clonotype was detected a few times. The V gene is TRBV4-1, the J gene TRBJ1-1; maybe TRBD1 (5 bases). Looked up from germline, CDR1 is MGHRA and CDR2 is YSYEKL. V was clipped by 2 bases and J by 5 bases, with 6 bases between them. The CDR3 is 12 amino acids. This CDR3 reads CASSQWGTEAFF. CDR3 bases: TGCGCCAGCAGCCAATGGGGGACTGAAGCTTTCTTT.